The TCR beta chain under discussion was sequenced for a study of T-cell memory formation after mild COVID-19. This clonotype was seen ten or more times. With 8 bases clipped from V and 7 bases from J, the junction kept 10 bases outside the gene matches. The CDR3 is made up of 15 amino acids. Using its own MiXCR run on the 5' RACE reads, TCRdb lists one record per CDR3 protein. The profile shows approximately 52,000 distinct CDR3 sequences, roughly 9% of them singletons. Specimen: PBMCs or a T cell subset sorted from them (not recorded which). The origin of this receptor is an adult woman who had mild COVID-19 (a few samples of this study predate the infection). Cell type and time point are not known. V usage is TRBV12-3 or TRBV12-4 and J usage is TRBJ2-1, with 11 bases that match TRBD2. CDR3 DNA sequence: TGTGCCAGCGCCATGACTAGCGGGACAGGAAATGAGCAGTTCTTC. It is translated as CASAMTSGTGNEQFF.